This TCR beta chain is drawn from a study of blood T cell repertoires in COVID-19. Produced via immunoSEQ multiplex PCR; TCRdb's table is partial and in-frame only. The sample has more than 250,000 clones; approximately 84% are singletons. Participants came from roughly 23 US areas, aged roughly 18 to 95 years. Participant reports of clinical history set cohort assignment. This clone was counted a single time. The sequencing sample was made of PBMCs or T cells enriched from blood (not recorded which). The origin of this receptor is a woman between 18 and 29 years old who had recovered from COVID-19.

CDR3 amino acids: CASHAGDNQPQHF. For the CDR3, the DNA is TGTGCTAGCCACGCAGGGGACAATCAGCCCCAGCATTTT. The chain joins TRBV12-5 to TRBJ1-5, with D possibly being TRBD1 (6 bases). CDR1 and CDR2 (germline): LGHNT, FRNRAP. V lost 9 bases, J lost 3 bases, and 12 bases lay in between. The length of the CDR3 is 13 residues.